Following are 22 T cell receptor beta chains from one sample sequenced in a study of T-cell memory formation after mild COVID-19. Via MiXCR, TCRdb re-called the 5' RACE reads, giving one row per CDR3 protein. The sample carries hundreds of thousands of distinct CDR3 sequences, about a fifth recorded once. The sample comprised PBMCs or a T cell subset sorted from them (not recorded which). The receptors derive from an adult woman who had mild COVID-19 (a few samples of this study predate the infection). Cell type and time point are not known.

This clonotype was counted only a few times. The chain recombines TRBV5-1 with TRBJ2-1; 16 nucleotides match TRBD2. The CDR3 covers 16 residues. The J segment lost 10 bases and the V segment lost 4 bases, leaving 8 bases of the junction unmatched. From germline, CDR1 is SGHRS and CDR2 YFSETQ. CDR3 DNA sequence: TGCGCCAGCAGCGGGACTAGCGGGGGGGACGGGGAGGAGCAGTTCTTC. Translated, it gives CASSGTSGGDGEEQFF.

The chain is built from TRBV7-8 and TRBJ1-2; D ambiguous. Trimming removed 4 bases at V and 0 bases at J, with 6 bases between. CDR3 size: 13 residues. Germline V gene data show CDR1 as SGHVS and CDR2 as FQNEAQ. In DNA form, the CDR3 reads TGTGCCAGCAGCTCCCTTGCTAACTATGGCTACACCTTC. Protein: CASSSLANYGYTF.

This chain connects TRBV6-1 to TRBJ1-1; D call uncertain. The germline V gene encodes CDR1 MNHNS and CDR2 SASEGT. The CDR3 consists of 13 residues. Trimming stripped 4 bases from V and 2 bases from J, with 8 bases between. CDR3 bases: TGTGCCAGCAGTGTAACGAGTAACACTGAAGCTTTCTTT. It yields the protein CASSVTSNTEAFF.

This clonotype was seen a few times. DNA for the CDR3: TGTGCCAGCACCCCGGGGGGGAACTACTACAATGAGCAGTTCTTC. It translates to CASTPGGNYYNEQFF. The chain recombines TRBV6-6 with TRBJ2-1; TRBD2 matches at 8 bases. V was clipped by 7 bases and J by 3 bases; unmatched bases: 8. Germline V gene sequence: CDR1 MNHNY, CDR2 SVGAGI (reference sequence). This CDR3 has 15 residues.

This clonotype occurred a few times. The chain uses TRBV7-9 and TRBJ1-2, with D unresolved. The CDR3 length is 16 residues. The V and J ends lost 2 bases and 3 bases respectively, with 16 bases between them. The germline V gene has CDR1 SEHNR and CDR2 FQNEAQ (reference sequence). The CDR3 reads CASSLPGFVSDYGYTF. In DNA form, the CDR3 reads TGTGCCAGCAGCTTACCTGGTTTTGTCAGCGACTATGGCTACACCTTC.

The chain carries TRBV11-3 and TRBJ2-3, with D perhaps TRBD1 (6 bases). V was cut by 7 bases and J by 4 bases, with 18 bases left in between. The CDR3 consists of 15 residues. Germline V gene sequence: CDR1 SGHNT, CDR2 YENEEA. Here the CDR3 DNA reads TGTGCCAGCATCAACAGGGCTGACTCGTCAGATACGCAGTATTTT. Translated: CASINRADSSDTQYF. The whole variable domain, remainder taken from reference TRBV11-3 and TRBJ2-3, is EAGVVQSPRYKIIEKKQPVAFWCNPISGHNTLYWYLQNLGQGPELLIRYENEEAVDDSQLPKDRFSAERLKGVDSTLKIQPAELGDSAVYLCASINRADSSDTQYFGPGTRLTVL.

The sample holds a few counts of this clonotype. The CDR3 sequence is CASSLIPNEKLFF. The DNA of the CDR3 is TGTGCCAGCAGCTTGATCCCGAATGAAAAACTGTTTTTT. The chain combines TRBV5-5 with TRBJ1-4; D unclear. The CDR3 is 13 amino acids. V dropped 1 base and J dropped 5 bases, with 6 bases sitting between them. Looked up from germline, CDR1 is SGHKS and CDR2 is YYEKEE (reference sequence).

In this sample, this clonotype turned up a few times. The V call is TRBV9, the J call TRBJ2-5; D perhaps matches TRBD2 (6 bases). Trimming pared 0 bases from V and 5 bases from J, leaving 20 bases between. Germline loops: CDR1 SGDLS, CDR2 YYNGEE. This CDR3 comprises 17 residues. The DNA for the CDR3 is TGTGCCAGCAGCGTAGGGGAGGTAGGGTCATCGTGGGAGACCCAGTACTTC. Its translation: CASSVGEVGSSWETQYF.

As regards this clonotype: An end of the junction does not agree with germline; a read error may underlie this. The chain employs TRBV4-1 and TRBJ2-3, with TRBD2 matching over 9 bases. CDR3 length: 17 amino acids. Germline V gives CDR1 MGHRA, CDR2 YSYEKL. As DNA, the CDR3 is TGCGCCAGCGGCCAAGATTGGGCTAGCGGGGACACAGATACGCAGTATTTT. Protein sequence: CASGQDWASGDTDTQYF.

A note on this clonotype: Possible read error: a much larger clone is one base away. The chain carries TRBV29-1 and TRBJ2-7, with a tentative D call TRBD2 (5 bases). Germline CDR1 and CDR2: SQVTM and ANQGSEA. The CDR3 is made up of 12 amino acids. Trimming cost V 4 bases and J 2 bases, with 9 bases left between them. CDR3 protein: CSVGRGTYEQYF. The CDR3 region has the DNA TGCAGCGTTGGGAGAGGGACCTACGAGCAGTACTTC.

J is TRBJ1-3 and V is TRBV12-3 or TRBV12-4; D gene uncertain. This CDR3 has 16 residues. V lost 4 bases, J lost 0 bases, and 13 bases lay in between. For the CDR3, the DNA is TGTGCCAGCAGTTATCGCCCAAAGAGCTCTGGAAACACCATATATTTT. Protein sequence: CASSYRPKSSGNTIYF.

This clonotype has only a few counts. The chain links TRBV7-8 to TRBJ2-1, with D maybe TRBD2 (6 bases). The CDR3 consists of 14 residues. Trimming removed 5 bases at V and 6 bases at J, with 14 bases between. The germline V gene has CDR1 SGHVS and CDR2 FQNEAQ. The CDR3 bases are TGTGCCAGCAGCCCCCGGGACTGGCCCAATGAGCAGTTCTTC. This codes for CASSPRDWPNEQFF. Drawing the rest from reference TRBV7-8 and TRBJ2-1, the complete variable domain is GAGVSQSPRYKVAKRGQDVALRCDPISGHVSLFWYQQALGQGPEFLTYFQNEAQLDKSGLPSDRFFAERPEGSVSTLKIQRTQQEDSAVYLCASSPRDWPNEQFFGPGTRLTVL.

In its sample, this clonotype was seen a few times. The V call is TRBV25-1, the J call TRBJ1-2, with D unclear. Germline values: CDR1 MGHDK, CDR2 SYGVNS. V dropped 8 bases and J dropped 7 bases, with 20 bases sitting between them. This CDR3 comprises 14 residues. DNA of the CDR3: TGTGCCAGCGCTGAGAACCAAGGGTTAGGTGGCTACACCTTC. It codes for CASAENQGLGGYTF.

There are a few counts of this clonotype. The J gene is TRBJ1-2, the V gene TRBV11-2, with 8 bases lining up with TRBD1. V lost 5 bases and J lost 8; bases outside the gene matches: 7. CDR1 and CDR2 from the germline V gene are SGHAT and FQNNGV. The CDR3 extends over 13 amino acids. Written as DNA, the CDR3 is TGTGCCAGCAGCCCGCTGACAGGGGAGGGCTACACCTTC. Translated, it gives CASSPLTGEGYTF.

A few counts support this clonotype. The rearrangement joins TRBV6-1 to TRBJ1-5; a possible D gene is TRBD1 (5 bases). V gave up 7 bases and J gave up 6 bases, with 10 bases separating them. Germline loops: CDR1 MNHNS, CDR2 SASEGT. The CDR3 runs 12 residues. This CDR3 is CASTAGGQPQHF. The DNA for the CDR3 is TGTGCCAGCACCGCGGGGGGTCAGCCCCAGCATTTT.

This clonotype has more than one count but fewer than ten. The chain carries TRBV11-2 and TRBJ1-3; D not certain. Looked up from germline, CDR1 is SGHAT and CDR2 is FQNNGV. The CDR3 length is 15 residues. V shed 1 base and J shed 4 bases, with 11 bases lying between them. CDR3 sequence (DNA): TGTGCCAGCAGCTTAGGGGCCACACCGGGAAACACCATATATTTT. As protein: CASSLGATPGNTIYF.

The chain employs TRBV12-3 or TRBV12-4 and TRBJ1-3; D gene uncertain. V was shortened by 6 bases and J by 3 bases, with 9 bases between the two germline ends. The CDR3 totals 13 residues. CDR3 coding DNA: TGTGCCAGCAGGGAGGGAGTTGGAAACACCATATATTTT. Translating gives CASREGVGNTIYF.

The J gene is TRBJ2-1, the V gene TRBV24-1, with D possibly TRBD2 on 5 matching bases. The V gene's germline CDR1 is KGHDR and CDR2 SFDVKD. The CDR3 has 15 residues. The V and J ends lost 10 bases and 6 bases respectively, with 21 bases between them. CDR3 sequence: CATSGSRDRGNEQFF. DNA of the CDR3: TGTGCCACATCGGGGAGCCGAGACCGGGGCAATGAGCAGTTCTTC.

This clonotype was picked up a small number of times. The chain couples TRBV7-6 to TRBJ2-7; D gene unclear. V lost 1 base and J 2 bases, leaving 6 bases between the germline ends. Germline V gives CDR1 SGHVS, CDR2 FNYEAQ. This CDR3 has 13 amino acids. Here the CDR3 DNA reads TGTGCCAGCAGCTTAGACCTCCCCTACGAGCAGTACTTC. This sequence encodes CASSLDLPYEQYF.

The CDR3 region is CASSQVGPQANVLTF. DNA of the CDR3: TGTGCCAGCAGCCAGGTCGGTCCCCAGGCCAACGTCCTGACTTTC. The rearrangement links TRBV7-9 to TRBJ2-6; D not resolved. This CDR3 region has 15 residues. The germline CDR1 and CDR2 sequences are SEHNR and FQNEAQ (reference sequence). V lost 5 bases and J 6 bases, leaving 14 bases between the germline ends.

This clonotype was found a few times. The V and J genes are TRBV12-3 or TRBV12-4 and TRBJ2-7; tentatively, D is TRBD1 or TRBD2 (5 bases each). This CDR3 contains 14 residues. V lost 6 bases and J lost 6, with 18 bases in between. This chain's CDR3 is CASSPLGDGGEQYF. DNA for the CDR3: TGTGCCAGCAGCCCCTTGGGGGATGGAGGCGAGCAGTACTTC.

V usage is TRBV10-3 and J usage is TRBJ1-1; D call uncertain. Germline V gives CDR1 ENHRY, CDR2 SYGVKD. The V end was cut by 4 bases, the J end by 1 base, with 16 bases between. There are 16 residues in the CDR3. The CDR3 is CAISGGAGTENTEAFF. The CDR3 DNA sequence: TGTGCCATCAGTGGCGGAGCGGGTACCGAGAACACTGAAGCTTTCTTT.